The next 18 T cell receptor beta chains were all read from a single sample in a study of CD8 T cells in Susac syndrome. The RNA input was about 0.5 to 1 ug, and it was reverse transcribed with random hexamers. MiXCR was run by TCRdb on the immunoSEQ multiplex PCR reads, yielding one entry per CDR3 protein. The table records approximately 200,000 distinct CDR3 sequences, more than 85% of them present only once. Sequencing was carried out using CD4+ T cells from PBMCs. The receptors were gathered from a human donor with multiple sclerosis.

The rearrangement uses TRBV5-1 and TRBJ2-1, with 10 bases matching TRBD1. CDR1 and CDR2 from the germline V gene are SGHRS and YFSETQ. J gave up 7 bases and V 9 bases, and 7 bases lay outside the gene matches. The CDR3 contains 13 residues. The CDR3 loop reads CATTRTGGNEQFF. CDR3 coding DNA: TGCGCCACCACCCGGACAGGGGGAAATGAGCAGTTCTTC.

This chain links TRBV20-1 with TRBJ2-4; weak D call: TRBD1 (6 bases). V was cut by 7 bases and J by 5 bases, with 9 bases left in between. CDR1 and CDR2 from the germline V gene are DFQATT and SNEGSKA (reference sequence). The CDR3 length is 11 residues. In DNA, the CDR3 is TGCAGTGTCCACAGGGAAAACATTCAGTACTTC. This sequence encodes CSVHRENIQYF.

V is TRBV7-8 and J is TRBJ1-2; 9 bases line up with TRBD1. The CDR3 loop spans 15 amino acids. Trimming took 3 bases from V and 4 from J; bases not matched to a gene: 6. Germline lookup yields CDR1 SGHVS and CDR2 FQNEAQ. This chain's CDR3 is CASSFDGTGRYGYTF. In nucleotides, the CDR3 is TGTGCCAGCAGCTTCGACGGGACAGGGCGCTATGGCTACACCTTC.

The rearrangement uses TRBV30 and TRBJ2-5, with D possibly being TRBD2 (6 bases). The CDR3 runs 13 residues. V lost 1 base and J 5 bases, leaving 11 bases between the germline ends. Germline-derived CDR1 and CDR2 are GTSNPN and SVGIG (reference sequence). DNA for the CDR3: TGTGCCTGGAGTGCGGGCGGGGCGGAGACCCAGTACTTC. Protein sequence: CAWSAGGAETQYF.

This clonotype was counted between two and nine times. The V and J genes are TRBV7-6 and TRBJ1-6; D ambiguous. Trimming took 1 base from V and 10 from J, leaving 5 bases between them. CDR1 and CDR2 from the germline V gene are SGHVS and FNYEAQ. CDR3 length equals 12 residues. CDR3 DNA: TGTGCCAGCAGCTTAGGGCGATCACCCCTCCACTTT. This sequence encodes CASSLGRSPLHF.

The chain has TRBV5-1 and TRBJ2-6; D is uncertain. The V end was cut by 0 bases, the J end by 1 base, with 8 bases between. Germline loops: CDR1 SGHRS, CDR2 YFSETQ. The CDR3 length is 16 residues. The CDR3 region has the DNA TGCGCCAGCAGCTTGGACGGATTTTCTGGGGCCAACGTCCTGACTTTC. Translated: CASSLDGFSGANVLTF.

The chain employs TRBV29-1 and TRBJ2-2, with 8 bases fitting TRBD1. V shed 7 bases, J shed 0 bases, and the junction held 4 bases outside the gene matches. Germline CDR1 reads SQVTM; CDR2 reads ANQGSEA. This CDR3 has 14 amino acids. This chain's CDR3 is CSAHRGANTGELFF. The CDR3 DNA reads TGCAGCGCGCACAGGGGGGCGAACACCGGGGAGCTGTTTTTT.

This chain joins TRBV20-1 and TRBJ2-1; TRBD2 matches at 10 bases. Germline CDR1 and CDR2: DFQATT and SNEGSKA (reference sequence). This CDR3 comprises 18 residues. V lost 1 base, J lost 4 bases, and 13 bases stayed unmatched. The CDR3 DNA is TGCAGTGCTAGAGGGCGATCTAGCGGGGGTCCTCTATACAATGAGCAGTTCTTC. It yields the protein CSARGRSSGGPLYNEQFF.

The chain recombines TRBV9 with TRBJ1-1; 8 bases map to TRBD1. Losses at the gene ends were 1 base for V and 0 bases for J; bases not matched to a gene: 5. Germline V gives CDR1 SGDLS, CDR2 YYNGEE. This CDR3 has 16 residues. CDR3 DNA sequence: TGTGCCAGCAGCGTATATCAGGGGGCCATGAACACTGAAGCTTTCTTT. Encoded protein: CASSVYQGAMNTEAFF. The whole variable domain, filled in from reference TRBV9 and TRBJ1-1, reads DSGVTQTPKHLITATGQRVTLRCSPRSGDLSVYWYQQSLDQGLQFLIQYYNGEERAKGNILERFSAQQFPDLHSELNLSSLELGDSALYFCASSVYQGAMNTEAFFGQGTRLTVV.

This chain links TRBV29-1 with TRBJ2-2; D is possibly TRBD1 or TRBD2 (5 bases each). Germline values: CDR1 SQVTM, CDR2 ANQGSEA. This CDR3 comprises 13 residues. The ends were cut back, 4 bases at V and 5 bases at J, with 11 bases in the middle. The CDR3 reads CSVGLGPTGELFF. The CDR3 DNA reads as TGCAGCGTTGGCTTGGGACCAACCGGGGAGCTGTTTTTT.

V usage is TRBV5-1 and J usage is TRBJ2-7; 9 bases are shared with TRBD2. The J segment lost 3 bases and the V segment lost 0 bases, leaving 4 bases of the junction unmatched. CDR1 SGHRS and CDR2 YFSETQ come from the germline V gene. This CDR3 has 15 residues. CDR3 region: CASSLDPSGVYEQYV. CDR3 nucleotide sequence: TGCGCCAGCAGCTTGGATCCTAGCGGGGTCTACGAGCAGTACGTC.

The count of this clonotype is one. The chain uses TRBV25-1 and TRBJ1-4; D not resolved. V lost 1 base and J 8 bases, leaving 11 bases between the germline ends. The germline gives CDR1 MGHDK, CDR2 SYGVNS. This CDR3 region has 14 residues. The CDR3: CASSEFRGREKLFF. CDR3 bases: TGTGCCAGCAGTGAATTTAGAGGTCGGGAAAAACTGTTTTTT.

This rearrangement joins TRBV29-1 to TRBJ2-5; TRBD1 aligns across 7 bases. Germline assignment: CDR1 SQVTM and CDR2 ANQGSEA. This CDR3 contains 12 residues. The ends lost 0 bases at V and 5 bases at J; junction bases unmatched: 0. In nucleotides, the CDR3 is TGCAGCGTTGAAGACAGGGGGGAGACCCAGTACTTC. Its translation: CSVEDRGETQYF.

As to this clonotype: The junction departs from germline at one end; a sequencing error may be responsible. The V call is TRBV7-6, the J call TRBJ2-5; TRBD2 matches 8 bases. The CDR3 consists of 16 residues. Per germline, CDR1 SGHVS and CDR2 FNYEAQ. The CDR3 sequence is CASSRTGTRLQEPQYF. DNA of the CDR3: TGTGCCAGCAGTCGAACCGGGACTAGATTACAAGAGCCCCAGTACTTC.

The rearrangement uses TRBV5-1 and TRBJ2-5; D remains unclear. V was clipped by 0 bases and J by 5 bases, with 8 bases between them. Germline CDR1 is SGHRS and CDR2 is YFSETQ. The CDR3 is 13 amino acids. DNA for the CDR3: TGCGCCAGCAGCTTGGCCGACGGTGAGACCCAGTACTTC. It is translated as CASSLADGETQYF.

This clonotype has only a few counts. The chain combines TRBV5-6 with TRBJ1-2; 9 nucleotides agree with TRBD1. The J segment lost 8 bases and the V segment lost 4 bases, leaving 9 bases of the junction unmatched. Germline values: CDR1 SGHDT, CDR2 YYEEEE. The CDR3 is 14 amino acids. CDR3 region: CASSQGTGSGGYTF. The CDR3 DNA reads TGTGCCAGCAGCCAAGGGACAGGGTCCGGCGGCTACACCTTC.

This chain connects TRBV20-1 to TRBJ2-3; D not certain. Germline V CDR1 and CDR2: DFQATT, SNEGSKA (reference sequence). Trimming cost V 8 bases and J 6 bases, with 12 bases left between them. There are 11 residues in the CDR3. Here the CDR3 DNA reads TGCAGTCCATATGGGCAGGATACGCAGTATTTT. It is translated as CSPYGQDTQYF.

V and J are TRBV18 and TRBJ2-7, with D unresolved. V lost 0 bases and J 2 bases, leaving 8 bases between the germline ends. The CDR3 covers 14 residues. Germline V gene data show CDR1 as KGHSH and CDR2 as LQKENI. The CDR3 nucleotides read TGTGCCAGCTCACCACCTGGGATCCCCTACGAGCAGTACGTC. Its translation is CASSPPGIPYEQYV.